This TCR beta chain was identified in a study of radiotherapy plus CTLA-4 blockade in lung cancer. Study background: Under 20% of patients responded objectively, and around 32% achieved disease control.

This clone came up a few times. Its antigen is not identified. Germline V gene sequence: CDR1 MNHNS, CDR2 SASEGT. The CDR3 spans 14 residues. Between the trimmed V and J ends, which lost 6 bases and 0 bases, there was a span of 6 bases. Profiling relied on immunoSEQ multiplex PCR, and the TCRdb table lists in-frame clones only, not all of them. The sample includes over 80,000 clones, around 83% of them seen just once. Those with chemo-refractory metastatic non-small-cell lung cancer were treated with focal radiation combined with CTLA-4 blockade using ipilimumab. Findings and limits, study-wide: How blood T cell clones changed early, along with interferon-beta, reportedly forecast response best. There was expansion of tumor-derived TCR clones in blood after radiotherapy plus ipilimumab.

The input for sequencing was peripheral blood, taken from a patient treated with radiotherapy plus ipilimumab. V and J are TRBV6-1 and TRBJ2-6; D not certain. The sequence derives from a human donor with non-small cell lung cancer who had stable disease on radiotherapy plus ipilimumab. In DNA, the CDR3 is TGTGCCAGCAGATCTATCTCTGGGGCCAACGTCCTGACTTTC. Its protein product is CASRSISGANVLTF.